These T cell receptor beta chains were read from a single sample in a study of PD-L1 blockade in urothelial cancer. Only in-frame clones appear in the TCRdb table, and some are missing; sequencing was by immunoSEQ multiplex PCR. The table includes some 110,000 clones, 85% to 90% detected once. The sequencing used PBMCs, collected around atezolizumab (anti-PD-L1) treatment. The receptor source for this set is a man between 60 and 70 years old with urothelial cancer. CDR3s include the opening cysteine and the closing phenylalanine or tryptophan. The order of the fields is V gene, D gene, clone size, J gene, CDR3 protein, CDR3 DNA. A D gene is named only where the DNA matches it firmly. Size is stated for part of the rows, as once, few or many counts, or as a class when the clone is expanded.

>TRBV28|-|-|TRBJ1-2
CASAGDGYTF
TGTGCCAGCGCAGGGGATGGCTACACCTTC
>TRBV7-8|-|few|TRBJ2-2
CASSPTESGELFF
TGTGCCAGCAGCCCAACCGAGTCCGGGGAGCTGTTTTTT
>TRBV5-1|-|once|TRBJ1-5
CASSRGGNQPQHF
TGCGCCAGCAGCCGGGGGGGGAATCAGCCCCAGCATTTT
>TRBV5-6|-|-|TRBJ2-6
CASSLAGTTGANVLTF
TGTGCCAGCAGCTTGGCAGGGACAACTGGGGCCAACGTCCTGACTTTC
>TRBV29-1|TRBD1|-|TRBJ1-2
CSVNGQGAGGYTF
TGCAGCGTCAACGGACAGGGGGCAGGTGGCTACACCTTC
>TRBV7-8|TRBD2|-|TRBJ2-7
CASRFTSGRADEQYF
TGTGCCAGCAGATTTACAAGCGGGAGGGCCGACGAGCAGTACTTC
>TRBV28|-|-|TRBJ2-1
CASAIGGGWYNEQFF
TGTGCCAGCGCCATCGGAGGGGGCTGGTACAATGAGCAGTTCTTC
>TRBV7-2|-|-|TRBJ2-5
CASSTTQGLETQYF
TGTGCCAGCAGCACCACACAGGGCCTGGAGACCCAGTACTTC
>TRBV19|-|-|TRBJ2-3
CASSIGLETDTQYF
TGTGCCAGTAGTATAGGGTTGGAGACAGATACGCAGTATTTT
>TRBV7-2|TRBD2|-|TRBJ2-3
CASSPRTSGGQVQYF
TGTGCCAGCAGCCCGCGGACTAGCGGGGGACAGGTGCAGTATTTT
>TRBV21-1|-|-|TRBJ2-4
CASSKPVAGGTKNIQYF
-
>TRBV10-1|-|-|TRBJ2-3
CASRKGGETDTQYF
TGCGCCAGCAGAAAAGGGGGGGAAACAGATACGCAGTATTTT
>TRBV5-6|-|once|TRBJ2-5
CASSLGFLQETQYF
TGTGCCAGCAGCTTGGGTTTCCTCCAAGAGACCCAGTACTTC
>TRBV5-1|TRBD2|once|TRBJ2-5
CASSLGLAGGPPQETQYF
TGCGCCAGCAGCTTGGGACTAGCGGGGGGCCCCCCACAAGAGACCCAGTACTTC
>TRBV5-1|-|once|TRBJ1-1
CASSLAEALNTEAFF
TGCGCCAGCAGCTTGGCCGAGGCATTGAACACTGAAGCTTTCTTT
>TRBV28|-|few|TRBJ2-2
CASGRNTGELFF
TGTGCCAGCGGGCGGAACACCGGGGAGCTGTTTTTT
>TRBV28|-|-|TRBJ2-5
CASSFQRGETQYF
TGTGCCAGCAGTTTCCAAAGGGGAGAGACCCAGTACTTC
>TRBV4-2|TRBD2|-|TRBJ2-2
CASSHLAGGPPDTGELFF
TGTGCCAGCAGCCATCTAGCGGGGGGGCCCCCCGACACCGGGGAGCTGTTTTTT
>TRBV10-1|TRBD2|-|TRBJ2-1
CASSDRASGYNEQFF
TGCGCCAGCAGTGATCGGGCTAGCGGGTACAATGAGCAGTTCTTC
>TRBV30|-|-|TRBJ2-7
CAGGRGAYEQYF
TGTGCCGGGGGCAGGGGCGCCTACGAGCAGTACTTC
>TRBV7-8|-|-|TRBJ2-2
CASSKTITNTGELFF
TGTGCCAGCAGCAAGACTATTACGAACACCGGGGAGCTGTTTTTT
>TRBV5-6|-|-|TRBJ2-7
CASSLPTGSGHEQYF
TGTGCCAGCAGCTTACCCACAGGGTCCGGCCACGAGCAGTACTTC
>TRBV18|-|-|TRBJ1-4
CASSPSDGSGRLFF
TGTGCCAGCTCACCTTCGGACGGGAGCGGAAGACTGTTTTTT
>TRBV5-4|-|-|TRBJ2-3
CASSQSTDTQYF
TGTGCCAGCAGCCAAAGCACAGATACGCAGTATTTT
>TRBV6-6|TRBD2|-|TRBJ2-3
CASSLGTSGGTDTQYF
TGTGCCAGCAGTCTCGGGACTAGCGGAGGCACAGATACGCAGTATTTT
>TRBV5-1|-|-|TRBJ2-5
CASSLVGQETQYF
TGCGCCAGCAGCTTGGTCGGCCAAGAGACCCAGTACTTC
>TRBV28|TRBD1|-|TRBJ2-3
CASSSPGTGMGTDTQYF
TGTGCCAGCAGTTCTCCCGGGACAGGTATGGGCACAGATACGCAGTATTTT
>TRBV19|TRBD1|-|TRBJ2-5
CASSTGGETQYF
TGTGCCAGTAGTACAGGGGGCGAGACCCAGTACTTC
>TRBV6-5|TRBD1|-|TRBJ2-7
CASSSTGGYEQYF
TGTGCCAGCAGTTCCACAGGGGGCTACGAGCAGTACTTC
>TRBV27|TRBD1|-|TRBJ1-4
CASSLTPSGAGGPSGKLFF
TGTGCCAGCAGTTTAACCCCTTCAGGAGCAGGGGGCCCCAGTGGGAAACTGTTTTTT
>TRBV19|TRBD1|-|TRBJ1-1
CASRGQWNTEAFF
TGTGCCAGTAGGGGACAGTGGAACACTGAAGCTTTCTTT
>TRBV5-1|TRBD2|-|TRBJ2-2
CASSLVLAESTGELFF
TGCGCCAGCAGCTTGGTCCTAGCGGAGTCCACCGGGGAGCTGTTTTTT
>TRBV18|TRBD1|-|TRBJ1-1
CASSSEQGGTEAFF
TGTGCCAGCTCATCGGAACAGGGGGGCACTGAAGCTTTCTTT
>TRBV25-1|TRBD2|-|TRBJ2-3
CASSLAGGRTDTQYF
TGTGCCAGCAGTCTAGCGGGGGGGCGCACAGATACGCAGTATTTT
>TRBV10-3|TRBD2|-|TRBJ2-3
CAIRGAGGRTDTQYF
TGTGCCATCAGGGGAGCGGGGGGGCGGACAGATACGCAGTATTTT
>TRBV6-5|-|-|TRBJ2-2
CASSEQGGGFGELFF
TGTGCCAGCAGCGAACAGGGAGGGGGTTTCGGGGAGCTGTTTTTT
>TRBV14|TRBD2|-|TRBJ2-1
CASSQTSGGGNEQFF
TGTGCCAGCAGCCAAACTAGCGGCGGCGGGAATGAGCAGTTCTTC
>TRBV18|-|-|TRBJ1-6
CASSPQAGPSESPLHF
TGTGCCAGCTCACCCCAAGCCGGGCCTAGCGAATCACCCCTCCACTTT
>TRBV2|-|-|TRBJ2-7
CASSPTYEQYF
TGTGCCAGCTCCCCAACCTACGAGCAGTACTTC
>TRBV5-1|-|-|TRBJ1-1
CASSLGTLNTEAFF
TGCGCCAGCAGCTTGGGGACACTGAACACTGAAGCTTTCTTT
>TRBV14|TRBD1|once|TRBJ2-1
CASSPMGTGGYNEQFF
TGTGCCAGCAGCCCAATGGGGACAGGGGGATACAATGAGCAGTTCTTC
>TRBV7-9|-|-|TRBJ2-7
CASSLARYPYEQYF
TGTGCCAGCAGCTTAGCCAGGTACCCCTACGAGCAGTACTTC
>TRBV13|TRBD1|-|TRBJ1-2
CASSFGQGAAYGYTF
TGTGCCAGCAGCTTCGGACAGGGGGCCGCCTATGGCTACACCTTC
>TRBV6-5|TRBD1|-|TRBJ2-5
CASSPGTAYQETQYF
TGTGCCAGCAGTCCTGGGACAGCGTACCAAGAGACCCAGTACTTC
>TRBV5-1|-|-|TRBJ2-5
CASSHWGGGETQYF
TGCGCCAGCAGCCACTGGGGAGGGGGAGAGACCCAGTACTTC
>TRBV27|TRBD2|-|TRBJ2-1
CASSFSGRGGEQFF
TGTGCCAGCAGTTTTAGCGGGAGGGGGGGTGAGCAGTTCTTC
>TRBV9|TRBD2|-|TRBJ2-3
CASSVEASGRAEWGTDTQYF
TGTGCCAGCAGCGTAGAGGCTAGCGGGAGGGCCGAGTGGGGCACAGATACGCAGTATTTT
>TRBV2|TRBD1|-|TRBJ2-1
CASRAGTGPYNEQFF
TGTGCCAGCAGGGCCGGGACAGGACCTTACAATGAGCAGTTCTTC
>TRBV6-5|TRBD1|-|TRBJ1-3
CASSYDRAEGNTIYF
TGTGCCAGCAGTTACGACAGGGCGGAGGGAAACACCATATATTTT
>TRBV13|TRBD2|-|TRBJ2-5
CASSSGLAGTYQETQYF
TGTGCCAGCAGCTCTGGGCTAGCGGGCACGTACCAAGAGACCCAGTACTTC
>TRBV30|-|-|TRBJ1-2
CAWRSLGADGYTF
TGTGCCTGGAGGTCTCTGGGGGCTGATGGCTACACCTTC
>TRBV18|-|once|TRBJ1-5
CASSPGLGAKQPQHF
TGTGCCAGCTCCCCCGGTCTGGGGGCGAAGCAGCCCCAGCATTTT